This T cell receptor (beta chain) derives from a study of T cell changes during pregnancy in multiple sclerosis. With 2 bases clipped from V and 6 bases from J, the junction kept 0 bases outside the gene matches. This CDR3 comprises 13 residues. CDR1 and CDR2 from the germline V gene are MGHDK and SYGVNS. The protocol was immunoSEQ multiplex PCR, while the TCRdb copy is restricted to in-frame clones and leaves out a portion. In the table there are approximately 48,000 clones, 94% of which are singletons. This clone has a single count. This material consisted of CD4+ T cells from peripheral blood mononuclear cells, taken in the second trimester of pregnancy. This TCR was sampled from a female donor with multiple sclerosis, enrolled in a pregnancy study. The chain uses TRBV25-1 and TRBJ1-2; 10 bases agree with TRBD1. CDR3 protein: CASSEGTGDGYTF. As DNA, the CDR3 is TGTGCCAGCAGTGAAGGGACAGGGGATGGCTACACCTTC.